This entry lists 13 T cell receptor beta chains sequenced from one sample in a study of shared clonotypes between healthy human individuals. Sequenced by immunoSEQ multiplex PCR; TCRdb stores in-frame clones only, minus some. The data contain roughly 680,000 clones, 55% to 80% of them singletons. The sequencing sample was made of memory CD4+ T cells sorted from blood. Subset denoted: CD45RA-negative fraction. Every receptor here comes from a woman in her twenties or thirties in good health.

The chain joins TRBV6-1 to TRBJ1-4; D is undetermined. Germline V lookup: CDR1 MNHNS, CDR2 SASEGT. CDR3 size: 13 residues. The V gene lost 2 bases and the J gene lost 8 bases, with 9 bases spanning the gap. CDR3 sequence reads: CASSESRAEKLFF. CDR3 nucleotide sequence: TGTGCCAGCAGTGAAAGTAGGGCAGAAAAACTGTTTTTT.

The V gene is TRBV6-6, the J gene TRBJ1-1; 9 bases align to TRBD1. CDR1 and CDR2 (germline): MNHNY, SVGAGI (reference sequence). CDR3 length: 13 residues. V shed 7 bases and J 10 bases; nucleotides not matched to a gene: 10. The CDR3 spells CASKLQGALGAFF. In DNA, the CDR3 is TGTGCCAGCAAACTACAGGGGGCATTGGGAGCTTTCTTT.

The chain links TRBV6-6 to TRBJ1-1; D is unclear. Germline loops: CDR1 MNHNY, CDR2 SVGAGI (reference sequence). The V and J ends lost 6 bases and 2 bases respectively, with 10 bases between them. The CDR3 length is 13 residues. The CDR3 protein is CASRDTRNTEAFF. The CDR3 DNA reads as TGTGCCAGCAGGGATACCCGAAACACTGAAGCTTTCTTT.

The gene calls are TRBV7-2 and TRBJ2-7, with 8 bases that match TRBD2. V shed 6 bases, J shed 6 bases, and the junction held 10 bases outside the gene matches. The length of the CDR3 is 14 residues. Germline assignment: CDR1 SGHTA and CDR2 FQGNSA. The CDR3: CASRQAGVPLEQYF. The DNA of the CDR3 is TGTGCCAGCAGGCAAGCGGGAGTACCACTCGAGCAGTACTTC.

This chain uses TRBV6-6 with TRBJ1-4; tentative D call: TRBD1 (6 bases). Germline V lookup: CDR1 MNHNY, CDR2 SVGAGI (reference sequence). The CDR3 loop spans 15 amino acids. Trimming removed 4 bases at V and 3 bases at J, with 12 bases between. Here the CDR3 reads CASSSRGGPNEKLFF. CDR3 sequence (DNA): TGTGCCAGCAGTTCTCGCGGGGGGCCTAATGAAAAACTGTTTTTT.

This clone was counted a few times. The J gene is TRBJ2-7, the V gene TRBV28; D is perhaps TRBD1 or TRBD2 (5 bases each). The CDR3 is made up of 14 amino acids. CDR1 MDHEN and CDR2 SYDVKM come from the germline V gene. V was trimmed by 7 bases and J by 6 bases, leaving 19 bases between them. CDR3 coding DNA: TGTGCCAGCACCCCGAGGGACGCCGGGTCCGAGCAGTACTTC. Residues: CASTPRDAGSEQYF.

Only one count was recorded for this clone. The DNA of the CDR3 is TGTGCCTGGAGGGGACTAGCTCCAGATACGCAGTATTTT. This encodes CAWRGLAPDTQYF. The chain uses TRBV30 and TRBJ2-3, with 9 positions matching TRBD2. The CDR3 spans 13 residues. The V and J ends lost 3 bases and 4 bases, in that order; junction bases with no gene match: 2. Germline V gene sequence: CDR1 GTSNPN, CDR2 SVGIG (reference sequence).

The J gene is TRBJ2-3, the V gene TRBV5-4; 9 positions match TRBD2. V was clipped by 2 bases and J by 2 bases; unmatched bases: 3. The CDR3 length is 15 residues. CDR1 is SGHNT and CDR2 is YYREEE in the germline V gene (reference sequence). This chain's CDR3 is CASSFASGTTDTQYF. CDR3 nucleotides: TGTGCCAGCAGCTTCGCTAGCGGGACCACAGATACGCAGTATTTT.

The rearrangement joins TRBV28 to TRBJ2-2; 11 positions agree with TRBD2. Germline V gene data show CDR1 as MDHEN and CDR2 as SYDVKM. There are 19 residues in the CDR3. V lost 4 bases to trimming and J lost 5 bases; unmatched junction nucleotides: 15. The CDR3 coding sequence is TGTGCCAGCAGTTACCCGGGGCTAGCGGGAGGAAGCCGAACCGGGGAGCTGTTTTTT. Its translation is CASSYPGLAGGSRTGELFF.

This clone appeared a few times. This chain connects TRBV6-4 to TRBJ1-1; D ambiguous. This CDR3 is built from 13 residues. Germline V CDR1 and CDR2: MRHNA, SNTAGT. V gave up 2 bases and J gave up 3 bases, with 7 bases separating them. The CDR3 here is CASSDEEDTEAFF. CDR3 bases: TGTGCCAGCAGTGACGAGGAGGACACTGAAGCTTTCTTT.

The gene calls are TRBV19 and TRBJ1-1, with a weak D call TRBD1 (6 bases). In germline, CDR1 is LNHDA, CDR2 SQIVND (reference sequence). V gave up 0 bases and J gave up 10 bases, with 12 bases separating them. The CDR3 length is 13 residues. As DNA, the CDR3 is TGTGCCAGTAGTATAGAGGGGGCTGGCAGAGCTTTCTTT. Translation: CASSIEGAGRAFF.

This clone was counted between two and nine times. The chain has TRBV18 and TRBJ2-5; D unclear. V shed 3 bases and J shed 5 bases, with 10 bases lying between them. The length of the CDR3 is 13 residues. Per germline, CDR1 KGHSH and CDR2 LQKENI. DNA of the CDR3: TGTGCCAGCTCACCCTCCCAGGCGGAGACCCAGTACTTC. Translated, it gives CASSPSQAETQYF.

The rearrangement joins TRBV6-7 to TRBJ1-1; D remains unclear. TRBV6-7 is marked as an open reading frame, function uncertain. The CDR3 extends over 14 amino acids. The V end was cut by 0 bases, the J end by 0 bases, with 5 bases between. The CDR3 region is CASSYSTMNTEAFF. The CDR3 bases are TGTGCCAGCAGTTACTCGACTATGAACACTGAAGCTTTCTTT.